This T cell receptor beta chain was captured by sequencing in a study of T cells in Graves' hyperthyroidism and ophthalmopathy. Across the whole study: Peripheral blood sampling occurred at initial diagnosis, before any treatment. Study-wide results and limits: Most thyroid clonotypes that were expanded above 0.001 also turned up in blood.

This clonotype was seen ten or more times. Antigen specificity is unknown. It was RNA transcripts that yielded the amplified TCR beta CDR3 regions. RT-PCR in the first round (using the HTBI primer set) targeted the TCR CDR3. TCRdb reprocessed the multiplex PCR reads with MiXCR, giving one entry per CDR3 protein. This sample carries about 770,000 distinct CDR3 sequences, roughly a sixth of them seen once, and the ten largest clones take about a sixth. Aged 18 to 65, the patients had hyperthyroidism that was newly diagnosed and had lasted under 2 months. Thyroid ultrasound, orbital computed tomography, clinical symptoms, and serum thyroxine and TRAb underpinned diagnoses. Germline values: CDR1 SGHTA, CDR2 FQGTGA. The CDR3 contains 13 residues. Deletions cut 4 bases from V and 5 bases from J, with 11 bases between.

Sequences were obtained from blood. The chain combines TRBV7-3 with TRBJ2-5, with D maybe TRBD2 (5 bases). The TCR was taken from a woman in her forties or fifties with Graves' hyperthyroidism that later progressed to Graves' ophthalmopathy. The CDR3 DNA is TGTGCCAGCAGCTCCGATACGGGGGAGACCCAGTACTTC. It codes for CASSSDTGETQYF.